Listed below are T cell receptor beta chains from one sample, sequenced in a study of CD8 T cells in Susac syndrome. TCRdb passed the immunoSEQ multiplex PCR reads through MiXCR, listing each CDR3 protein once. The profile shows some 180,000 distinct CDR3 sequences, over 90% of them singletons. Sequencing was performed on CD4+ T cells from PBMCs. The receptors here all came from a human donor with Susac syndrome. The CDR3 runs from the conserved cysteine through the conserved F or W. D genes are given only for firm matches. Clone size appears in some rows only: once, few, many, or a class for an expanded clone.

j_call d_call clone_size v_call cdr3_nt cdr3_aa
TRBJ2-1 . . TRBV20-1 TGCAGTGCTACCAGTACTACCGTTGAGCAGTTCTTC CSATSTTVEQFF
TRBJ2-5 . . TRBV2 TGTGCCAGCAGTGAAAAGGGTCGAGAGACCCAGTACTTC CASSEKGRETQYF
TRBJ2-1 TRBD2 . TRBV20-1 TGCAGTGCTAGCGGGGACTACTCTGGGTATGAGCAGTTCTTC CSASGDYSGYEQFF
TRBJ1-5 . . TRBV23-1 TGCGCCAGCAGTCAACGGTGTCAGGCCACCAATCAGCCCCAGCATTTT CASSQRCQATNQPQHF
TRBJ2-6 . . TRBV9 TGTGCCAGCAGCGTAGAGGCGCTGGACGGCTCTGGGGCCAACGTCCTGACTTTC CASSVEALDGSGANVLTF
TRBJ2-7 . . TRBV7-9 TGTGCCAGCAGTGTACATTCCTACGAGCAGTACTTC CASSVHSYEQYF
TRBJ2-6 . . TRBV2 TGTGCCAGCACCTTGGACGGAGCCTCTGGGGCCAACGTCCTGACTTTC CASTLDGASGANVLTF
TRBJ2-5 . . TRBV4-1 TGCGCCAGCAGCCAAGATCATACGACCCAGTACTTC CASSQDHTTQYF
TRBJ1-2 . . TRBV20-1 TGCAGTGCTAAGACCGGGACGGTTCTTCGTGGCTACACCTTC CSAKTGTVLRGYTF
TRBJ2-1 . . TRBV5-1 TGCGCCAGCAGCTTGGGGAGCGTTGGTTACAATGAGCAGTTCTTC CASSLGSVGYNEQFF
TRBJ2-1 TRBD2 . TRBV5-4 TGTGCCAGCAGTCCCACTAGGACTAGCTCCTACAATGAGCAGTTCTTC CASSPTRTSSYNEQFF
TRBJ2-1 . . TRBV6-2/TRBV6-3 TGTGCCAGCAGTTCCCGGACCTCCTACAATGAGCAGTTCTTC CASSSRTSYNEQFF
TRBJ2-3 . . TRBV4-2 TGTGCCAGCAGCCAAGTAGGAACAGACGTTACAGATACGCAGTATTTT CASSQVGTDVTDTQYF
TRBJ1-2 . . TRBV2 TGTGCCAGCGACTCTTTAGGGAACCAGATGGTCGGTGGCTACACCTTC CASDSLGNQMVGGYTF
TRBJ1-1 . . TRBV3-1 TGTGCCAGCAGCCAAGGTCGTCTGAACACTGAAGCTTTCTTT CASSQGRLNTEAFF
TRBJ2-7 TRBD2 . TRBV28 TGTGCCAGCAGTTCACCTGCCGGGAGGACACCCTTCGAGCAGTACTTC CASSSPAGRTPFEQYF
TRBJ1-5 TRBD1 . TRBV20-1 TGCAGTGCTAGGGACAGGAGTAGCAATCAGCCCCAGCATTTT CSARDRSSNQPQHF
TRBJ1-1 TRBD1 . TRBV4-3 TGCGCCAGCAGCCTTAATTGGAAGGGGGCGAGAACTGAAGCTTTCTTT CASSLNWKGARTEAFF
TRBJ2-2 TRBD2 . TRBV19 TGTGCCAGTAGTATTGCTAGCGGGGGAACCGGGGAGCTGTTTTTT CASSIASGGTGELFF
TRBJ2-3 . . TRBV30 TGTGCCTGGAGTCGGGGGCCGGGGGATACGCAGTATTTT CAWSRGPGDTQYF
TRBJ1-2 . . TRBV7-2 TGTGCCAGCAGCTTAGCGCTCGGGGCAGGGGTGGACTACACCTTC CASSLALGAGVDYTF
TRBJ2-1 TRBD1 . TRBV19 TGTGCCAGTAGTAGTGGGACAGGGGCTTCCAATGAGCAGTTCTTC CASSSGTGASNEQFF
TRBJ1-6 . once TRBV6-2/TRBV6-3 TGTGCCAGCACAAGAGAATCCAGTCCCCTCCACTTT CASTRESSPLHF
TRBJ2-1 . . TRBV28 TGTGCCAGCAGTCATCGGGACGAAGAGCAGTTCTTC CASSHRDEEQFF
TRBJ2-1 . . TRBV5-6 TGTGCCAGCAGCTATGGGGGAGCCCCTGAGCAGTTCTTC CASSYGGAPEQFF
TRBJ1-1 . . TRBV29-1 TGCAGCGTTGAGGTCCGGGGTGGCACTGAAGCTTTCTTT CSVEVRGGTEAFF
TRBJ2-5 . . TRBV7-2 TGTGCCAGCAGCCAAGGGGTGGGGCCCCAGTACTTC CASSQGVGPQYF
TRBJ2-1 . . TRBV9 TGTGCCAGCAGCGTAGCTACGGACTTTGACAATGAGCAGTTCTTC CASSVATDFDNEQFF
TRBJ2-3 TRBD1 . TRBV9 TGTGCCAGCAGCGTAGATGGCAGGGGGTGGGATACGCAGTATTTT CASSVDGRGWDTQYF
TRBJ2-3 . . TRBV12-3/TRBV12-4 TGTGCCAGCAGTTTGGCAGTTTCTAGCACAGATACGCAGTATTTT CASSLAVSSTDTQYF
TRBJ1-4 . . TRBV3-1 TGTGCCAGCAGCCGGGGACCGAGAGAAAAACTGTTTTTT CASSRGPREKLFF
TRBJ1-4 . . TRBV6-5 TGTGCCAGCAGTTACAAAGTAGTGGCGTCGAAACTGTTTTTT CASSYKVVASKLFF
TRBJ1-3 . . TRBV20-1 TGCAGTGCAACCGGGAACTCTGGAAACACCATATATTTT CSATGNSGNTIYF
TRBJ2-2 . . TRBV6-6 TGTGCCAGCAGTTATAGGGCGGACGGGGAGCTGTTTTTT CASSYRADGELFF
TRBJ2-7 TRBD1 . TRBV3-1 TGTGCCAGCAGCCAAGGTAGACCGGGACAGGTTGTCAACGAGCAGTACTTC CASSQGRPGQVVNEQYF
TRBJ2-3 . . TRBV4-3 TGCGCCAGCAGCCTAAGGAGGTTTCGGGACCCTAGCACAGATACGCAGTATTTT CASSLRRFRDPSTDTQYF
TRBJ2-7 TRBD1 . TRBV9 TGTGCCAGCAGCGCAGACAGGGGGCTTGGGGAGCAGTACTTC CASSADRGLGEQYF
TRBJ2-5 TRBD1 . TRBV29-1 TGCAGCGTCGCCAGGGGGCAGGTAGAGACCCAGTACTTC CSVARGQVETQYF
TRBJ2-2 TRBD1 . TRBV6-5 TGTGCCAGCAGTTCCACGGGGACAGGGGGAACCGGGGAGCTGTTTTTT CASSSTGTGGTGELFF
TRBJ2-2 TRBD1 . TRBV5-1 TGCGCCAGCAGCTTAGCCAGAGCAGGGGGACGAACCGGGGAGCTGTTTTTT CASSLARAGGRTGELFF
TRBJ2-7 . . TRBV30 TGTGCCTGGAGTGTAACGGCCTACGAGCAGTACTTC CAWSVTAYEQYF
TRBJ1-4 TRBD1 . TRBV18 TGTGCCAGCTCACCCCGGGACAGGGCAACTAATGAAAAACTGTTTTTT CASSPRDRATNEKLFF
TRBJ2-7 . . TRBV7-2 TGTGCCAGCAGCCTCGGGCGGGAGCAGTACTTC CASSLGREQYF
TRBJ2-7 . . TRBV12-3/TRBV12-4 TGTGCCAGCAGTTTTCGCCGGGGGACCTACGAGCAGTACTTC CASSFRRGTYEQYF
TRBJ1-5 . . TRBV20-1 TGCAGTGCTTCAGGGATTAGCAATCAGCCCCAGCATTTT CSASGISNQPQHF
TRBJ1-5 TRBD1 . TRBV30 TGTGCCTGGAGCCGGGACAGGGGGTCTGATAGCAATCAGCCCCAGCATTTT CAWSRDRGSDSNQPQHF
TRBJ1-1 . . TRBV20-1 TGCAGTGCTCCGAAGCCTCTGAACACTGAAGCTTTCTTT CSAPKPLNTEAFF